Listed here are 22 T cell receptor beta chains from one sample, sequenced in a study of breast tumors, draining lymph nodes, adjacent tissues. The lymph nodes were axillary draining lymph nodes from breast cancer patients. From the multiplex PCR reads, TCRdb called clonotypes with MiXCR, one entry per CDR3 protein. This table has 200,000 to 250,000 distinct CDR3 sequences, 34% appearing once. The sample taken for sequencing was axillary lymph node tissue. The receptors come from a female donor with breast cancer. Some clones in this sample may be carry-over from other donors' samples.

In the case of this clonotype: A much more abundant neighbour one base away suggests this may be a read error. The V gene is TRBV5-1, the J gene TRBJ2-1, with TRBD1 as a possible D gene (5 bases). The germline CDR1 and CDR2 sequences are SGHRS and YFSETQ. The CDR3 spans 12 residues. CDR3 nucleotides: TGCGCCAGCAGCCGCGACAGTAATGAGCACTTCTTC. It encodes CASSRDSNEHFF. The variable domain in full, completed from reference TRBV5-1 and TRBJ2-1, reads KAGVTQTPRYLIKTRGQQVTLSCSPISGHRSVSWYQQTPGQGLQFLFEYFSETQRNKGNFPGRFSGRQFSNSRSEMNVSTLELGDSALYLCASSRDSNEHFFGPGTRLTVL.

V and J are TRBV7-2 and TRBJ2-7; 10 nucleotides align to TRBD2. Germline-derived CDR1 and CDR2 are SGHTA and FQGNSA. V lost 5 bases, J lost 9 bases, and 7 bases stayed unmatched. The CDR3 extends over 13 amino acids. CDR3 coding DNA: TGTGCCAGCAGCCAGCGGGGGGGTAGCGGGCAGTACTTC. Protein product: CASSQRGGSGQYF.

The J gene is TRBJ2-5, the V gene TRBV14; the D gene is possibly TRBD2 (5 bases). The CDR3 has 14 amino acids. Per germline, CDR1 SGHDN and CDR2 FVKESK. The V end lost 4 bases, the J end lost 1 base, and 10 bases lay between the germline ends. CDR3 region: CASSPLEVQETQYF. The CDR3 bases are TGTGCCAGCAGCCCCTTGGAGGTCCAAGAGACCCAGTACTTC.

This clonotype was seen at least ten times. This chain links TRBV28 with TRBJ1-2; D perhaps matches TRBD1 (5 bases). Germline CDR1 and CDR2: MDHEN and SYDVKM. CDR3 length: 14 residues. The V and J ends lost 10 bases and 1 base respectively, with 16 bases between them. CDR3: CATQVPVGNYGYTF. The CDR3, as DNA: TGTGCCACACAGGTCCCGGTTGGTAACTATGGCTACACCTTC.

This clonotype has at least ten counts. DNA of the CDR3: TGCAGTGCTAACCGGGAAGCGGGTAATGAGCAGTTCTTC. It encodes CSANREAGNEQFF. The chain links TRBV20-1 to TRBJ2-1; perhaps TRBD2 as D (6 bases). Trimming removed 4 bases from V and 7 bases from J, with 14 bases in between. Germline CDR1 DFQATT, CDR2 SNEGSKA (reference sequence). The CDR3 is 13 amino acids.

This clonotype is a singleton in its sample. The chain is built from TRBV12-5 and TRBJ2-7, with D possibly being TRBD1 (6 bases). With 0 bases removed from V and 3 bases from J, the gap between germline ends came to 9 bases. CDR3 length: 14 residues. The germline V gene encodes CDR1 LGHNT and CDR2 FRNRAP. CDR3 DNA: TGTGCTAGTGGTTTGGTATGCAGGGGCTACGAGCAGTACGTC. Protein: CASGLVCRGYEQYV.

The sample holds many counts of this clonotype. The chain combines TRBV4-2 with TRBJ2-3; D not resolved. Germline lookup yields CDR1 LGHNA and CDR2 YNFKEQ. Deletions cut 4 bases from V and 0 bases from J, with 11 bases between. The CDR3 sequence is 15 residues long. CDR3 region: CASSRGGVSTDTQYF. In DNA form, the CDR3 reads TGTGCCAGCAGCCGGGGTGGGGTTAGCACAGATACGCAGTATTTT.

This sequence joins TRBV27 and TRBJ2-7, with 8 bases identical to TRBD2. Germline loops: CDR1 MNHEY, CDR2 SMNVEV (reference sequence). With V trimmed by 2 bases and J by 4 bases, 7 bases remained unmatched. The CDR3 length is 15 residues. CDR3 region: CASSLGPGGPYEQYF. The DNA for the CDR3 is TGTGCCAGCAGTTTAGGTCCGGGAGGGCCTTACGAGCAGTACTTC.

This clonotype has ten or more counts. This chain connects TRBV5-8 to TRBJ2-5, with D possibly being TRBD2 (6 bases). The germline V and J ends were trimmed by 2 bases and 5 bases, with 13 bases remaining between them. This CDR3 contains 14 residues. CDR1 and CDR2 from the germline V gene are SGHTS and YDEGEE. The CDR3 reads CASSFPGTGETQYF. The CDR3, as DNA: TGTGCCAGCAGCTTTCCCGGGACTGGCGAGACCCAGTACTTC.

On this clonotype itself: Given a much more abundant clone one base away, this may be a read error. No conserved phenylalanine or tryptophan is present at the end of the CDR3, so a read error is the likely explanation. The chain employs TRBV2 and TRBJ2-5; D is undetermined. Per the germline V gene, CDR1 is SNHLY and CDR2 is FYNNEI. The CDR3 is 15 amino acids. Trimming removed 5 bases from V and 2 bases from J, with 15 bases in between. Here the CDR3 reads CASSFTSGHQETQYL. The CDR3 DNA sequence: TGTGCCAGCAGTTTCACGTCGGGCCATCAAGAGACCCAGTACCTC.

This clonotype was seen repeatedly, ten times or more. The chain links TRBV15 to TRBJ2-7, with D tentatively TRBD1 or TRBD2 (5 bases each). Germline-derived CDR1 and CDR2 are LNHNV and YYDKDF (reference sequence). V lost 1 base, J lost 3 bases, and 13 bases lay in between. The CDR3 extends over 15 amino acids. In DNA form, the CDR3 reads TGTGCCACCAGCAGAGTTCAGGGACCGAACTACGAGCAGTACTTC. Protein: CATSRVQGPNYEQYF.

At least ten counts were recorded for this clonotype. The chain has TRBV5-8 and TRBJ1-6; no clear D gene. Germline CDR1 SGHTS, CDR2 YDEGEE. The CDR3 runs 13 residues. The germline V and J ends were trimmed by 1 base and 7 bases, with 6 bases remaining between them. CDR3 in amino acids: CASSLTRNSPLHF. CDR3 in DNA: TGTGCCAGCAGCTTGACTCGAAATTCACCCCTCCACTTT.

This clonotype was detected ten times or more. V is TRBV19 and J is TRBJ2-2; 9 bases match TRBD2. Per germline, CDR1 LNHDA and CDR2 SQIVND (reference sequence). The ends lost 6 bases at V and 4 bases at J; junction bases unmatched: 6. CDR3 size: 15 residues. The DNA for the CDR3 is TGTGCCAGTAGGACCGGGACTAGCATCACCGGGGAGCTGTTTTTT. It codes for CASRTGTSITGELFF.

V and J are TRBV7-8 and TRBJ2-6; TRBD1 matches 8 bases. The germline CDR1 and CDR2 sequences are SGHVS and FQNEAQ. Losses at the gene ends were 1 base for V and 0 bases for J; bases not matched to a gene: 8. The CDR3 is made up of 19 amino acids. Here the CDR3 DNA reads TGTGCCAGCAGCTTAGGAGGACAGGGTCTAAGCTCTGGGGCCAACGTCCTGACTTTC. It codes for CASSLGGQGLSSGANVLTF.

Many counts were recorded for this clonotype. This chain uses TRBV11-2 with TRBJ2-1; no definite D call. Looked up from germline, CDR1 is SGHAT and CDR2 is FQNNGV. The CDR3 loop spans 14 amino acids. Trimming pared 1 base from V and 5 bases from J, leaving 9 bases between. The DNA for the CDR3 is TGTGCCAGCAGCTTAGGACGCTACAACAATGAGCAGTTCTTC. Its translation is CASSLGRYNNEQFF.

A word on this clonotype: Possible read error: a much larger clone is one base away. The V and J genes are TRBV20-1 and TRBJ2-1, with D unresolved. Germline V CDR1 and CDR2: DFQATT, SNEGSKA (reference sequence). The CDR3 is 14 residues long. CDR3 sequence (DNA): TGCAGTGCTAGGAAGTTAACTGGCTACACTGAGCAGTTCTTC. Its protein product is CSARKLTGYTEQFF.

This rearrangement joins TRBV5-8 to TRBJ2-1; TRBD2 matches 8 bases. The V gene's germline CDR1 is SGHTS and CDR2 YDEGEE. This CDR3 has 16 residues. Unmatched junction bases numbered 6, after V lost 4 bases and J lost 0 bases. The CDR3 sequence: CASSLGLGSSYNEQFF. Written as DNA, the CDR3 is TGTGCCAGCAGCCTGGGACTAGGAAGCTCCTACAATGAGCAGTTCTTC.

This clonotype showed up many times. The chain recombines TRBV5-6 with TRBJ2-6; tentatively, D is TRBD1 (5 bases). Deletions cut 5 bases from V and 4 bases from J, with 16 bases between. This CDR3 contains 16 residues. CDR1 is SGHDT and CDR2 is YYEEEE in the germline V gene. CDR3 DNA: TGTGCCAGCAGTCCTCTGGCTCAGGGAGGGGCCAACGTCCTGACTTTC. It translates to CASSPLAQGGANVLTF.

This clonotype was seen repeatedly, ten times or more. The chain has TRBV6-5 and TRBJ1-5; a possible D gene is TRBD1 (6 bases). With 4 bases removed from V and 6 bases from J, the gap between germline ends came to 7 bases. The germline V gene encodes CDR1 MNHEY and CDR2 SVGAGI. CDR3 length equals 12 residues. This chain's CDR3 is CASSSGVQPQHF. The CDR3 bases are TGTGCCAGCAGTTCAGGGGTTCAGCCCCAGCATTTT.

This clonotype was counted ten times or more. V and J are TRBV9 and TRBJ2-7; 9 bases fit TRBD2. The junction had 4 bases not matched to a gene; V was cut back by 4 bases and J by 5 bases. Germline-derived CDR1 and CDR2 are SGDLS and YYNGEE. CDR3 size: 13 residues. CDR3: CASSPRLADEQYF. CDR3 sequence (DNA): TGTGCCAGCAGCCCCAGACTAGCGGACGAGCAGTACTTC.

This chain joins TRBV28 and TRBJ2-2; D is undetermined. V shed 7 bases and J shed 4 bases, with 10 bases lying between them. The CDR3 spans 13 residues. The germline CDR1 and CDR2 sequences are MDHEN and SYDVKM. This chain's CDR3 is CASTCISTGELFF. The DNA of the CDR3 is TGTGCCAGCACCTGCATTAGCACCGGGGAGCTGTTTTTT. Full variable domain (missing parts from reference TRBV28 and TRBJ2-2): DVKVTQSSRYLVKRTGEKVFLECVQDMDHENMFWYRQDPGLGLRLIYFSYDVKMKEKGDIPEGYSVSREKKERFSLILESASTNQTSMYLCASTCISTGELFFGEGSRLTVL.

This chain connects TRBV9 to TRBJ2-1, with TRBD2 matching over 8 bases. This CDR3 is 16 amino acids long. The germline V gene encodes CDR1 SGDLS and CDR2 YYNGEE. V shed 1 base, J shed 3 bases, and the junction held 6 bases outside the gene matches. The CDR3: CASSVKMAGGYNEQFF. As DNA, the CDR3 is TGTGCCAGCAGCGTAAAAATGGCGGGGGGCTACAATGAGCAGTTCTTC.